This entry lists 14 T cell receptor beta chains sequenced from one sample in a study of T-cell memory formation after mild COVID-19. TCRdb itself ran the 5' RACE reads through MiXCR, one entry per CDR3 protein. The profile shows 400,000 or so distinct CDR3 sequences, 20% to 25% of them singletons. Sequencing used PBMCs or a T cell subset sorted from them (not recorded which). The receptors originated from an adult woman who had mild COVID-19 (a few samples of this study predate the infection). Cell type and time point are not known.

Many counts were recorded for this clonotype. The chain couples TRBV29-1 to TRBJ1-2; D is ambiguous. Trimming shortened V by 5 bases and J by 4 bases, and 14 bases separated the two germline ends. Germline-derived CDR1 and CDR2 are SQVTM and ANQGSEA. CDR3 length: 13 residues. The CDR3 protein is CSVTATGPYGYTF. In DNA, the CDR3 is TGCAGCGTTACGGCTACCGGTCCCTATGGCTACACCTTC.

J is TRBJ2-3 and V is TRBV7-3; D uncertain. CDR1 and CDR2 (germline): SGHTA, FQGTGA. The CDR3 spans 15 residues. V was trimmed by 4 bases and J by 1 base, leaving 12 bases between them. This CDR3 is CASSSQISRTDTQYF. The DNA of the CDR3 is TGTGCCAGCAGCTCCCAGATCAGTCGCACAGATACGCAGTATTTT.

Only a few counts were recorded for this clonotype. The rearrangement uses TRBV20-1 and TRBJ2-7, with 7 bases identical to TRBD2. CDR3 size: 15 residues. Trimming removed 2 bases from V and 5 bases from J; junction bases left unmatched: 12. Germline CDR1 DFQATT, CDR2 SNEGSKA (reference sequence). CDR3 sequence: CSARSLGEGSDEQYF. The CDR3 DNA follows: TGCAGTGCTAGATCACTAGGGGAGGGAAGCGACGAGCAGTACTTC.

The DNA for the CDR3 is TGCGCCAGCAGCCAAGTAGGACTAGCGGACGAGCAGTACTTC. Translation gives CASSQVGLADEQYF. This chain joins TRBV4-1 and TRBJ2-7, with TRBD2 identical over 10 bases. The junction had 2 bases not matched to a gene; V was cut back by 1 base and J by 5 bases. CDR3 length equals 14 residues. Germline CDR1 reads MGHRA; CDR2 reads YSYEKL.

This clonotype was counted a single time. At one end, the junction sequence differs from germline, possibly due to a read error. The chain recombines TRBV7-9 with TRBJ2-4; D gene ambiguous. Germline CDR1 SEHNR, CDR2 FQNEAQ (reference sequence). The CDR3 is 8 amino acids. The CDR3 reads CASSPRDF. As DNA, the CDR3 is TGTGCCAGCAGCCCCCGGGACTTC.

The rearrangement joins TRBV7-8 to TRBJ1-2; D perhaps matches TRBD1 (6 bases). Germline CDR1 and CDR2: SGHVS and FQNEAQ. CDR3 size: 15 residues. Trimming left V 0 bases short and J 6 bases short, with 14 bases between. This CDR3 is CASSLASGRGDGYTF. CDR3 DNA: TGTGCCAGCAGCTTAGCGTCGGGCAGGGGCGATGGCTACACCTTC.

In its sample, this clonotype was seen a few times. The V call is TRBV27, the J call TRBJ2-1; 15 positions agree with TRBD2. V trimming: 5 bases; J trimming: 8 bases; junction bases outside the gene matches: 4. This CDR3 has 15 amino acids. Per germline, CDR1 MNHEY and CDR2 SMNVEV (reference sequence). This CDR3 is CASSPGLAGGYEQFF. The CDR3 nucleotides read TGTGCCAGCAGTCCGGGACTAGCGGGAGGTTATGAGCAGTTCTTC.

This clonotype appeared many times. The chain joins TRBV7-9 to TRBJ2-3; D remains ambiguous. V was pared by 1 base and J by 4 bases, with 3 bases between. Germline loops: CDR1 SEHNR, CDR2 FQNEAQ (reference sequence). This CDR3 is 12 amino acids long. The CDR3 bases are TGTGCCAGCAGCTTAGGTCCAGATACGCAGTATTTT. Translating gives CASSLGPDTQYF.

The table lists this clonotype with a few counts. The chain is built from TRBV5-8 and TRBJ2-7; D is possibly TRBD2 (6 bases). This CDR3 contains 15 residues. Germline CDR1 is SGHTS and CDR2 is YDEGEE. The V end lost 1 base, the J end lost 3 bases, and 14 bases lay between the germline ends. The CDR3 coding sequence is TGTGCCAGCAGCTTGTACGGGACTCGAGGCTACGAGCAGTACTTC. This codes for CASSLYGTRGYEQYF.

This clonotype was detected a few times. The chain links TRBV20-1 to TRBJ1-2; D gene ambiguous. V gave up 6 bases and J gave up 4 bases, with 18 bases separating them. The germline V gene encodes CDR1 DFQATT and CDR2 SNEGSKA (reference sequence). The CDR3 covers 14 residues. In nucleotides, the CDR3 is TGCAGTGCCCCTAACACGGCGGTTATCTATGGCTACACCTTC. This gives the protein CSAPNTAVIYGYTF.

The CDR3 is CATSSYSSSYEQYF. The CDR3 coding sequence is TGTGCCACCAGCAGTTATTCCAGCTCCTACGAGCAGTACTTC. The V call is TRBV15, the J call TRBJ2-7; D not resolved. Germline lookup yields CDR1 LNHNV and CDR2 YYDKDF (reference sequence). The ends were cut back, 3 bases at V and 0 bases at J, with 9 bases in the middle. This CDR3 spans 14 amino acids.

This clonotype has only a few counts. The chain couples TRBV20-1 to TRBJ2-7; either TRBD1 or TRBD2 may fit D (6 bases each). The V and J ends lost 1 base and 2 bases respectively, with 15 bases between them. Germline CDR1 is DFQATT and CDR2 is SNEGSKA (reference sequence). CDR3 size: 15 residues. The CDR3 reads CSARGRGGLTYEQYF. CDR3 sequence (DNA): TGCAGTGCTAGAGGTAGAGGGGGACTCACCTACGAGCAGTACTTC.

J is TRBJ2-2 and V is TRBV7-9; TRBD1 matches 7 bases. There are 16 residues in the CDR3. V dropped 6 bases and J dropped 0; count of bases not matched to a gene: 7. CDR1 and CDR2 from the germline V gene are SEHNR and FQNEAQ (reference sequence). CDR3 sequence (DNA): TGTGCCAGCAGTCTATTTCAGGGGGCGAACACCGGGGAGCTGTTTTTT. The encoded protein is CASSLFQGANTGELFF. The complete variable domain, with remaining parts taken from reference TRBV7-9 and TRBJ2-2, reads DTGVSQNPRHKITKRGQNVTFRCDPISEHNRLYWYRQTLGQGPEFLTYFQNEAQLEKSRLLSDRFSAERPKGSFSTLEIQRTEQGDSAMYLCASSLFQGANTGELFFGEGSRLTVL.

This clonotype was picked up a small number of times. This chain connects TRBV27 to TRBJ2-7; D remains ambiguous. The CDR3 is 15 amino acids. Trimming shortened V by 2 bases and J by 3 bases, and 14 bases separated the two germline ends. Per germline, CDR1 MNHEY and CDR2 SMNVEV (reference sequence). This chain's CDR3 is CASSLGSRLLYEQYF. The DNA for the CDR3 is TGTGCCAGCAGTTTAGGGTCCCGTCTACTCTACGAGCAGTACTTC.